The subject of this entry is one TCR beta chain. The antigen remains unidentified. This specimen comes from a study of OX40 agonist ivuxolimab in advanced cancers. The wider study: Males comprised roughly four fifths of the group, whose mean age was approximately 60 years (range 23 to 79).

V gave up 7 bases and J gave up 0 bases, with 13 bases separating them. Germline assignment: CDR1 LNHDA and CDR2 SQIVND (reference sequence). The CDR3 covers 15 residues. General study findings and limits: Certain nonresponding patients likewise had low normalized T-cell clonal expansion. The expanded peripheral T cells' antigen specificity was not determined.

Sequenced by immunoSEQ multiplex PCR; TCRdb stores in-frame clones only, minus some. The table records 45,000 to 60,000 clones, over 70% of them present only once. The sequence was collected from an adult with an advanced solid tumor such as melanoma, head and neck, liver or kidney cancer. Sequenced material: CD4+ or CD8+ T cells sorted from blood, taken in a trial of the OX40 agonist ivuxolimab. The chain joins TRBV19 to TRBJ1-3; D may be TRBD1 (5 bases). CDR3 region: CASTQGRNSGNTIYF. The CDR3 coding sequence is TGTGCCAGTACCCAGGGACGGAACTCTGGAAACACCATATATTTT.